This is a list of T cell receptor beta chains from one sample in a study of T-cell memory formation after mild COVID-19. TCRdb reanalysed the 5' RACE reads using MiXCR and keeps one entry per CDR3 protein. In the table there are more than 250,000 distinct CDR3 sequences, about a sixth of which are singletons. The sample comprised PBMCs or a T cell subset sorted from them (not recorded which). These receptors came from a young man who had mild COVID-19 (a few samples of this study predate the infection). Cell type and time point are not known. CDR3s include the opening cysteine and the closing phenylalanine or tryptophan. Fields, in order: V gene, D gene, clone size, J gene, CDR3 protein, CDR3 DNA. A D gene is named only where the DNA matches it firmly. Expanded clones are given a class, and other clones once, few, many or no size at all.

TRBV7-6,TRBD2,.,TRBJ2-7,CASSPGTSGEYEQYF,TGTGCCAGCAGCCCTGGGACTAGCGGGGAGTACGAGCAGTACTTC
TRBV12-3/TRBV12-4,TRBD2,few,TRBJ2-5,CANAAGPQETQYF,TGTGCCAACGCAGCGGGACCCCAAGAGACCCAGTACTTC
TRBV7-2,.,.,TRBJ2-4,CASSLASQGGKNIQYF,TGTGCCAGCAGCTTAGCATCACAGGGAGGCAAAAACATTCAGTACTTC
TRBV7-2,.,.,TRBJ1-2,CASRAGLNYGYTF,TGTGCCAGCAGGGCAGGACTTAACTATGGCTACACCTTC
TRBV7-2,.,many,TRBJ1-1,CASSLLSGDTEAFF,TGTGCCAGCAGCTTACTTTCCGGGGACACTGAAGCTTTCTTT
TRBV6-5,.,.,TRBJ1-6,CASSYVGPDSPLHF,TGTGCCAGCAGTTACGTCGGGCCAGATTCACCCCTCCACTTT
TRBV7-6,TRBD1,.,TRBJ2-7,CASSSGQGVTYEQYF,TGTGCCAGCAGCTCAGGACAGGGAGTCACCTACGAGCAGTACTTC
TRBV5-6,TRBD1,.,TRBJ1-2,CASGRQGSNYGYTF,TGTGCCAGCGGACGACAGGGATCTAACTATGGCTACACCTTC
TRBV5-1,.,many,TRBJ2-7,CASNLGGVSYEQYF,TGCGCCAGCAACCTCGGTGGGGTATCCTACGAGCAGTACTTC
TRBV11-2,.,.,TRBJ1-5,CASRAPNQPQHF,TGTGCCAGCAGAGCCCCCAATCAGCCCCAGCATTTT
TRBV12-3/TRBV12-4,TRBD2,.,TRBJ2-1,CASSLRGGSEQFF,TGTGCCAGCAGTTTGCGGGGGGGAAGTGAGCAGTTCTTC
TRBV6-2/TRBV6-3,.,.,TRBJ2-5,CASSYGRGLRETQYF,TGTGCCAGCAGTTACGGACGGGGTTTGAGGGAGACCCAGTACTTC
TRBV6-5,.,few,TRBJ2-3,CASSYSIADRSTDTQYF,TGTGCCAGCAGTTACTCGATAGCGGACAGGAGCACAGATACGCAGTATTTT
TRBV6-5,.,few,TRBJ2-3,CASSRTDYNTQYF,TGTGCCAGCAGTCGGACGGACTACAATACGCAGTATTTT
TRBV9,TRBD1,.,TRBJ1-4,CASSVTTGTTNEKLFF,TGTGCCAGCAGCGTGACGACAGGGACAACTAATGAAAAACTGTTTTTT
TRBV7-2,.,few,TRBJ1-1,CASSLASEAFF,TGTGCCAGCAGCTTAGCGTCTGAAGCTTTCTTT
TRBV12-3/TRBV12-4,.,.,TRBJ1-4,CASSFGGMREKLFF,TGTGCCAGCAGTTTTGGGGGGATGAGGGAAAAACTGTTTTTT
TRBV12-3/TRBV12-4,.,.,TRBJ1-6,CASRLNSPLHF,TGTGCCAGCAGGCTAAACTCACCCCTCCACTTT
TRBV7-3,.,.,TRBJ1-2,CASSAGPNYGYTF,TGTGCCAGCAGCGCGGGACCGAACTATGGCTACACCTTC
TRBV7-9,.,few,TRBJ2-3,CASSPLGRGSTDTQYF,TGTGCCAGCAGCCCCCTCGGCAGGGGTAGCACAGATACGCAGTATTTT
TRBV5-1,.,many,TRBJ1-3,CASSLVGVGNTIYF,TGCGCCAGCAGCTTGGTGGGGGTCGGAAACACCATATATTTT
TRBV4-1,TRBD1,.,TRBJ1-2,CASSQEIMGQADGYTF,TGCGCCAGCAGCCAAGAAATTATGGGACAGGCCGATGGCTACACCTTC
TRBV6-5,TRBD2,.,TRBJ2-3,CASSSGGGTDTQYF,TGTGCCAGCAGTTCTGGGGGGGGCACAGATACGCAGTATTTT
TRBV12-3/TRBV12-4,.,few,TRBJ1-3,CASRSGRNSGNTIYF,TGTGCCAGCAGGTCGGGCAGGAACTCTGGAAACACCATATATTTT
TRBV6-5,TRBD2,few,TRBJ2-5,CASNRLAGEETQYF,TGTGCCAGCAATCGACTAGCGGGGGAAGAGACCCAGTACTTC
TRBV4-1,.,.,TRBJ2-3,CASSKQMTGLDTDTQYF,TGCGCCAGCAGTAAACAAATGACGGGACTTGACACAGATACGCAGTATTTT
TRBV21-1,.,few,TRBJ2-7,CARLDRLLSQPSFTYYEQYF,TGTGCCAGATTGGACCGACTACTAAGTCAGCCCTCTTTTACGTACTACGAGCAGTACTTC
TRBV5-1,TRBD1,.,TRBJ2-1,CASAFDRGNEQFF,TGCGCCAGCGCGTTCGACAGGGGCAATGAGCAGTTCTTC
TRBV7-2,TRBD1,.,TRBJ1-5,CASSPTGQGGNQPQHF,TGTGCCAGCAGCCCTACGGGACAGGGTGGGAATCAGCCCCAGCATTTT
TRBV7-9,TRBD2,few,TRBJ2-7,CASSPGGGRTYEQYF,TGTGCCAGCAGCCCGGGGGGAGGACGAACCTACGAGCAGTACTTC
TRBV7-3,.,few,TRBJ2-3,CASSNYREAHPDTQYF,TGTGCCAGCAGCAATTACAGGGAAGCACATCCAGATACGCAGTATTTT
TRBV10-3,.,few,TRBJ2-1,CAISEAGAGEQFF,TGTGCCATCAGTGAGGCGGGGGCCGGAGAGCAGTTCTTC
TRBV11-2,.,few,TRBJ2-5,CASSRVTVQETQYF,TGTGCCAGCAGCCGGGTGACAGTCCAAGAGACCCAGTACTTC
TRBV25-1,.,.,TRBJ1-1,CASSEDVFTRAFF,TGTGCCAGCAGTGAAGACGTTTTTACGAGAGCTTTCTTT
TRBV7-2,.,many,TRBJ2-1,CASSNLGHEQFF,TGTGCCAGCAGCAACCTAGGTCATGAGCAGTTCTTC
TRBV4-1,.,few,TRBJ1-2,CASSQDFLVSDGYTF,TGCGCCAGCAGCCAAGATTTTCTGGTTTCCGATGGCTACACCTTC
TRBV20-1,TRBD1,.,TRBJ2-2,CSARLWDRDTGELFF,TGCAGTGCTAGACTCTGGGACAGGGACACCGGGGAGCTGTTTTTT
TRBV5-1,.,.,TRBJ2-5,CASSWAESSQETQYF,TGCGCCAGCAGCTGGGCGGAATCGAGTCAAGAGACCCAGTACTTC
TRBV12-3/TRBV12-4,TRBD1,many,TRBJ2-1,CASGAQGVVYNEQFF,TGTGCCAGCGGAGCCCAGGGGGTAGTATACAATGAGCAGTTCTTC
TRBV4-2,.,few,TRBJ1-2,CASRQDFSSPSEGYTF,TGTGCCAGCAGACAAGATTTTTCCTCTCCCTCGGAGGGCTACACCTTC
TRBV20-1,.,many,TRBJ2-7,CSARAGGEQYF,TGCAGTGCCCGTGCCGGAGGCGAGCAGTACTTC
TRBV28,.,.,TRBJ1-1,CASSFVGGANTEAFF,TGTGCCAGCAGTTTCGTAGGGGGGGCGAACACTGAAGCTTTCTTT
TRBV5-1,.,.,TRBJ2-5,CASSLFPGETQYF,TGCGCCAGCAGCTTGTTCCCGGGGGAGACCCAGTACTTC
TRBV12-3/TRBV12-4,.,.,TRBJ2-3,CASSPSVLAGAWDTQYF,TGTGCCAGCAGTCCATCCGTGCTAGCAGGGGCGTGGGATACGCAGTATTTT
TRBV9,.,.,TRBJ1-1,CASTRNPGRIEAFF,TGTGCCAGCACCCGTAACCCGGGGCGTATTGAAGCTTTCTTT
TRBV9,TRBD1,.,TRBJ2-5,CASSLLDRSIETQYF,TGTGCCAGCAGCTTACTGGACAGGAGTATAGAGACCCAGTACTTC
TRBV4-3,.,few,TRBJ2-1,CASSQDIWAAYNEQFF,TGCGCCAGCAGCCAAGATATATGGGCGGCCTACAATGAGCAGTTCTTC
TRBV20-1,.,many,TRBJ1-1,CSAREPGLNTEAFF,TGCAGTGCTAGAGAGCCCGGTTTGAACACTGAAGCTTTCTTT
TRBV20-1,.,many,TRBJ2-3,CSARDPLVADTQYF,TGCAGTGCTAGAGATCCCCTGGTCGCAGATACGCAGTATTTT
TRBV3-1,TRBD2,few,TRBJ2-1,CASSPVAGEQFF,TGTGCCAGCAGCCCGGTAGCGGGGGAGCAGTTCTTC
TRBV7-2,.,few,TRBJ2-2,CASSLTQWGSTGELFF,TGTGCCAGCAGCTTAACGCAGTGGGGGAGCACCGGGGAGCTGTTTTTT